This TCR beta chain was identified in a study of T cells in localized non-small cell lung cancer. Using immunoSEQ multiplex PCR, the repertoire was profiled, and TCRdb retains in-frame clones only, with some absent. The table shows around 40,000 clones, with 86% occurring only once. The germline gives CDR1 GTSNPN, CDR2 SVGIG (reference sequence). Trimming pared 0 bases from V and 2 bases from J, leaving 11 bases between. The CDR3 has 14 residues. Study results and limitations: Within adjacent lung there appeared a median 57 of the top 100 tumor clones. There was higher T cell clonality in uninvolved adjacent lung than in tumor, and it was highest there.

As for this clone: Antigen: not known.

The input for sequencing was peripheral blood, taken before any cancer treatment. The gene calls are TRBV30 and TRBJ2-7; TRBD2 is a possible D gene (5 bases). The TCR comes from a man aged 35 to 69 with stage I lung adenocarcinoma. The DNA of the CDR3 is TGTGCCTGGAGTGTAGGTGGGAGCCCCTACGAGCAGTACTTC. Translating gives CAWSVGGSPYEQYF.